This T cell receptor (beta chain) emerged from a study of monozygotic twins with inflammatory bowel disease (dated 2019 in TCRdb). Background on the whole study: A total of about 28 monozygotic twin pairs were included in the full study, comprising nine German pairs (four IBD-concordant, five IBD-discordant) and 19 IBD-discordant Danish pairs. Disease-associated traits were sought mainly through comparisons between IBD patients and their genetically identical healthy co-twins within discordant pairs. Each individual had, on average, about 151 000 unique TCRalpha sequences and 181 000 unique TCRbeta sequences available for analysis. The investigation overall reported the following: Repertoire similarity did not differ between concordant and discordant twins, possibly due to limited statistical power. Different T cell subtypes could not be distinguished in the analysis. Measured by the inverse Simpson index, TCRbeta repertoire diversity was lower in IBD patients than in their healthy co-twins. The results gave no support for a single strong signal or clonotype linked to IBD. Compared with healthy twins, IBD patients shared fewer clonotypes with other individuals, and the difference was most pronounced in patients with signs of disease activity. Because patients were on differing immunosuppressive treatments, the repertoires may have picked up extra background noise and inter-individual variability.

The library was produced with 5' RACE. Each TCR library was prepared from roughly 3,800 ng of total RNA. cDNA was synthesized with SMARTScribe reverse transcriptase in eight separate reactions per sample. Unique molecular identifiers containing a 6-nucleotide sample barcode were introduced through template switching during cDNA synthesis. TCRalpha and TCRbeta cDNA was amplified in two nested PCRs of roughly 17 and 9 cycles, and bead purification was carried out after each PCR. Before amplification, cDNA was treated with uracil DNA-glycosylase and purified using the QIAquick PCR purification kit. The second PCR added Illumina TruSeq-compatible adapters along with sample-specific barcodes. TapeStation and Qubit were used to check library quality and concentration, and 5 ng of each library went into the pool. The pooled libraries were sequenced with 2 x 100 bp reads and custom sequencing primers on an Illumina HiSeq2500 single-index Rapid Run. The original pipeline was this. UMI-based consensus assembly with MiGEC version 1.2.6 was used to correct PCR and sequencing errors. MiXCR version 2.1.1 was used to carry out V(D)J alignment, clonotype assembly and CDR3 extraction. To normalise gene usage, clonotype sharing and MAIT/NKT TCR abundance, the analysis used the top 1000, 10 000 and 20 000 clonotypes per sample. Diversity was computed as the inverse Simpson index with the vegan R package after downsampling to 27 000 UMIs. Paired Mann-Whitney U tests were applied to discordant twin pairs, with Benjamini-Hochberg correction for multiple testing. Once TCRdb had reprocessed the reads, it stored one entry per CDR3 protein sequence and supplied no DNA. In this record, the V and J calls reflect TCRdb's handling and not the investigators' own analysis. The sample's table covers 300,000 to 350,000 distinct CDR3 sequences. Of the sample, 2% to 2.5% is held by the ten largest clones.

From each donor, a roughly 2.6 ml peripheral blood sample was collected into PAXgene tubes and stored at -80 degrees C. Total RNA was isolated from whole blood with the PAXgene blood miRNA kit on an automated QIAcube, without T cell sorting. Peripheral blood from monozygotic twin pairs who were concordant or discordant for inflammatory bowel disease underwent deep TCRalpha and TCRbeta repertoire profiling using unique molecular barcoding. Smoking habits were recorded for all twin pairs, with individuals classified as current, former or never smokers. Concerning this clonotype: Its antigen is currently not known.

From the cysteine up to the phenylalanine, the CDR3 has a length of 15 residues. Only the protein is available. CDR1 and CDR2 are read off the germline V gene (reference sequence) as SGHKS and YYEKEE. Source material: blood. This sequence uses TRBV5-5 and TRBJ2-7; TCRdb indicates TRBD2, and absent DNA this call remains unverified. The TCR sequence derives from a human donor with ulcerative colitis or Crohn's disease, or a healthy co-twin of an affected twin (not recorded which). Here the CDR3 is given as CASSLSPEYLNEQYF.